Listed here is a single T cell receptor (beta chain). Its specificity is unknown. Time point in this sample: patch test 1, 2 weeks after DPC sensitization. The treatment is: therapeutic diphenylcyclopropenone sensitization with weekly scalp DPC. The library tagged individual cDNA molecules with unique molecular identifiers. TCRdb fed the RACE reads into MiXCR, producing one record per CDR3 protein. Of around 380,000 distinct CDR3 sequences in the sample, about 4.8% were seen once. The data derive from a study of human T cells and chemical hapten exposure. Background on the study: Sensitizing treatment utilized 2% DPC over an approximately 2 cm by approximately 2 cm portion of upper inner arm skin. Findings of the study overall: Donors, who had alopecia, may show an immune response that differs from healthy people's.

The J segment lost 8 bases and the V segment lost 2 bases, leaving 8 bases of the junction unmatched. The germline V gene has CDR1 LGHDT and CDR2 YNNKEL (reference sequence). This CDR3 spans 14 amino acids. Source: whole blood, taken in connection with sensitization to the hapten diphenylcyclopropenone (DPC). V gene TRBV3-1 combines with J gene TRBJ1-1; 7 nucleotides match TRBD1. The receptor was isolated from a woman in her forties or fifties with alopecia areata. Some clones in this sample may be carry-over from other donors' samples. The CDR3 DNA reads TGTGCCAGCAGCCAAAGACTTTCAGGGGGGGAAGCTTTCTTT. Its protein is CASSQRLSGGEAFF.